The T cell receptor (beta chain) under discussion was sequenced for a study of T cell responses to AZD1222 COVID-19 vaccine. The overall study: Pooling was applied to second doses at about 4 or about 12 weeks.

With regard to this clone: The antigen is unknown.

The protocol was immunoSEQ multiplex PCR, while the TCRdb copy is restricted to in-frame clones and leaves out a portion. Found here are about 140,000 clones, 80% to 90% of them singletons; the top ten hold under 3.5%. Study-level results: The study reported that nearly half of spike-specific TCRs target unmutated variant regions. Regions 160-218 and 743-854 held dominance among vaccine-associated CD4 TCRs, which spanned spike. In a largely white British group with more females than males, clonal diversity was possibly underestimated.

V lost 0 bases and J lost 3, with 8 bases in between. The germline V gene has CDR1 SNHLY and CDR2 FYNNEI. The CDR3 has 14 residues. This clonotype originated in an adult in good health. The chain is built from TRBV2 and TRBJ1-1, with D hard to call. The sequencing here drew on peripheral blood, taken on day 0 of AZD1222 vaccination. CDR3 sequence: CASSEAIGDTEAFF. CDR3 DNA: TGTGCCAGCAGTGAAGCGATCGGTGACACTGAAGCTTTCTTT.